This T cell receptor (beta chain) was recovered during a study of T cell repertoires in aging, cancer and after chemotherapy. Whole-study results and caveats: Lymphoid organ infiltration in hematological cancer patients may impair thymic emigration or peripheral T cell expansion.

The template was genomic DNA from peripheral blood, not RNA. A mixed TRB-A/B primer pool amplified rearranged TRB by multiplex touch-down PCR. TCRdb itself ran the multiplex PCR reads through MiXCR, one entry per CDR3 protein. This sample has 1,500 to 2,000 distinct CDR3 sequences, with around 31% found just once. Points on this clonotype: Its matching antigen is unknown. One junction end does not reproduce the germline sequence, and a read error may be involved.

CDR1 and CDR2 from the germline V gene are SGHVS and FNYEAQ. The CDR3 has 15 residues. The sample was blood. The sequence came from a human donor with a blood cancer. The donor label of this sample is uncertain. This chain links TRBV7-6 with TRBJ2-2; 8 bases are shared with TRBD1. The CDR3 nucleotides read TGTGCTAGCAACATCGGGACAGGGAACACCGGGGAGCTGTTTTTT. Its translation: CASNIGTGNTGELFF.